This T cell receptor beta chain was captured in a study of cytomegalovirus exposure and HLA in healthy donors. Study outcomes and limitations: In an earlier analysis, productive rearrangement rates for most beta V segments clustered near 87% or 30%. The majority of CMV-associated TCR beta chains were reported as apparently HLA-restricted in a later analysis. Later work associated 16,951 TCR beta sequences with HLA alleles at 0.05 false discovery rate. Most likely, a cluster of highly shared sequence variants arose as a sequencing artifact.

This CDR3 region has 14 residues. The ends were cut back, 3 bases at V and 10 bases at J, with 16 bases in the middle. Germline V gives CDR1 WNHNN, CDR2 SYGVQD (reference sequence). The study ran its PCR with 60 Vbeta and 13 Jbeta primers. Generated by immunoSEQ multiplex PCR, the TCRdb table keeps only in-frame clones and is missing some. The sample records about 140,000 clones, 65% to 90% being singletons. As for this clone: What it recognizes is unknown.

The chain uses TRBV10-1 and TRBJ2-1; a weak D match, TRBD1 (6 bases). The origin of this receptor is a woman younger than 45 in good health and CMV-seronegative. The sequencing sample was made of PBMCs. The CDR3 DNA reads TGCGCCAGCAGTGACGCCCGCGTGACAGGCGAGCAGTTCTTC. Amino acid sequence: CASSDARVTGEQFF.